Each of the 14 T cell receptor beta chains below was sequenced from the same sample in a study of liver allograft versus peripheral blood T cells. Study-wide background: Peripheral blood of the recipients supplied T cell receptor repertoires that were compared with those in transplanted livers.

TCRdb itself ran the reads through MiXCR, one entry per CDR3 protein. In the table there are about 7,800 distinct CDR3 sequences, approximately 15% of which are singletons. These receptors were taken from a human patient who had a liver transplant. The graft donor may have contributed some T cells.

By sample share, this clonotype is medium-sized. The V call is TRBV29-1, the J call TRBJ2-2; D is undetermined. The germline V and J ends were trimmed by 3 bases and 7 bases, with 9 bases remaining between them. Per germline, CDR1 SQVTM and CDR2 ANQGSEA. The CDR3 has 12 residues. The CDR3 region has the DNA TGCAGCGTTGATGTCTGGGGCGGGGAGCTGTTTTTT. Its protein product is CSVDVWGGELFF.

The CDR3 loop reads CASSSLQHQPQHF. Here the CDR3 DNA reads TGTGCCAGCAGTTCCCTACAGCATCAGCCCCAGCATTTT. The chain has TRBV12-3 or TRBV12-4 and TRBJ1-5; no clear D gene. The CDR3 has 13 residues. V was clipped by 4 bases and J by 5 bases, with 9 bases between them.

Comments on this clonotype: This may be a read error: a much more frequent sequence differs by one nucleotide. V usage is TRBV7-2 and J usage is TRBJ1-5, with 9 positions matching TRBD1. This CDR3 contains 15 residues. CDR1 SGHTA and CDR2 FQGNSA come from the germline V gene. V lost 3 bases and J lost 3; bases outside the gene matches: 3. In DNA, the CDR3 is TGTACCAGCAGCTTTTACAGGGGGCTCAATCAGCCCCAGCATTTT. Translating gives CTSSFYRGLNQPQHF.

V usage is TRBV20-1 and J usage is TRBJ1-3; D not resolved. The germline CDR1 and CDR2 sequences are DFQATT and SNEGSKA (reference sequence). The CDR3 totals 14 residues. With 6 bases removed from V and 0 bases from J, the gap between germline ends came to 12 bases. DNA for the CDR3: TGCAGTGCCGTCCGGGCCCTCTCTGGAAACACCATATATTTT. Amino acid sequence: CSAVRALSGNTIYF.

By its share, this clonotype is medium-sized (0.01 to 0.1%). The V call is TRBV10-3, the J call TRBJ1-1, with D possibly TRBD1 on 6 matching bases. Deletions cut 11 bases from V and 3 bases from J, with 13 bases between. Germline CDR1 ENHRY, CDR2 SYGVKD. The CDR3 extends over 12 amino acids. CDR3 in amino acids: CAAGALDTEAFF. The CDR3 coding sequence is TGTGCCGCGGGGGCACTGGACACTGAAGCTTTCTTT.

This clonotype is categorized as medium-sized. The gene calls are TRBV19 and TRBJ1-2; D unclear. V gave up 5 bases and J gave up 6 bases, with 4 bases separating them. Looked up from germline, CDR1 is LNHDA and CDR2 is SQIVND (reference sequence). The CDR3 runs to 10 residues. This CDR3 reads CASSGNGYTF. CDR3 nucleotide sequence: TGTGCCAGTAGTGGGAATGGCTACACCTTC.

This clonotype came up many times. The chain employs TRBV12-3 or TRBV12-4 and TRBJ1-6, with D perhaps matching TRBD1 (5 bases). Trimming took 3 bases from V and 4 from J, leaving 13 bases between them. The CDR3 sequence is 16 residues long. The CDR3 sequence: CASSFSPEGYNSPLHF. DNA for the CDR3: TGTGCCAGCAGTTTTTCCCCTGAGGGGTATAATTCACCCCTCCACTTT.

The chain is built from TRBV7-9 and TRBJ1-3; D gene unclear. Trimming left V 1 base short and J 5 bases short, with 6 bases between. The CDR3 covers 13 residues. The V gene's germline CDR1 is SEHNR and CDR2 FQNEAQ (reference sequence). The CDR3 spells CASSLGGRNTIYF. The CDR3 bases are TGTGCCAGCAGCTTAGGTGGGAGAAACACCATATATTTT.

This clonotype turned up a few times. The J gene is TRBJ2-3, the V gene TRBV11-2; D gene uncertain. Trimming removed 1 base at V and 4 bases at J, with 6 bases between. Germline V CDR1 and CDR2: SGHAT, FQNNGV. This CDR3 has 13 amino acids. The CDR3 spells CASSLGVADTQYF. The CDR3 DNA sequence: TGTGCCAGCAGCTTAGGGGTGGCAGATACGCAGTATTTT. The full variable domain, its missing parts supplied by reference TRBV11-2 and TRBJ2-3, is EAGVAQSPRYKIIEKRQSVAFWCNPISGHATLYWYQQILGQGPKLLIQFQNNGVVDDSQLPKDRFSAERLKGVDSTLKIQPAKLEDSAVYLCASSLGVADTQYFGPGTRLTVL.

This clonotype is medium-sized in the sample. The chain uses TRBV7-2 and TRBJ1-1; no clear D gene. The V gene's germline CDR1 is SGHTA and CDR2 FQGNSA. This CDR3 has 13 residues. Deletions cut 3 bases from V and 5 bases from J, with 10 bases between. The CDR3 loop is CASSFIGRTEAFF. CDR3 sequence (DNA): TGTGCCAGCAGCTTTATAGGTAGGACTGAAGCTTTCTTT.

By frequency in the sample, this clonotype is medium-sized. The chain couples TRBV27 to TRBJ1-1; TRBD1 matches at 7 bases. Germline V gene data show CDR1 as MNHEY and CDR2 as SMNVEV (reference sequence). V gave up 4 bases and J gave up 8 bases; unmatched junction bases: 4. There are 12 residues in the CDR3. The DNA for the CDR3 is TGTGCCAGCAGTTCCCAGACAGGGGAAGCTTTCTTT. It yields the protein CASSSQTGEAFF.

The gene calls are TRBV18 and TRBJ1-3, with unresolved D. The CDR3 length is 15 residues. Germline V lookup: CDR1 KGHSH, CDR2 LQKENI. Trimming removed 4 bases at V and 2 bases at J, with 12 bases between. This CDR3 is CASSLQARAGNTIYF. CDR3 DNA: TGTGCCAGCTCACTGCAGGCGCGGGCTGGAAACACCATATATTTT.

The CDR3 bases are TGCAGTGTTGGGGTGGTGGGGGTGAATTCACCCCTCCACTTT. Its protein is CSVGVVGVNSPLHF. The chain employs TRBV20-1 and TRBJ1-6; D might be TRBD1 (5 bases). The CDR3 length is 14 residues. Germline V lookup: CDR1 DFQATT, CDR2 SNEGSKA (reference sequence). V lost 7 bases and J 7 bases, leaving 17 bases between the germline ends.

For this clonotype: A read error is possible here, since a much larger clone lies one base away. CDR3 sequence (DNA): TGTGCCAGCAGATTAGGGGGGACAGTCGGTGAAAAACTGTTTTTT. Translating gives CASRLGGTVGEKLFF. The V call is TRBV7-9, the J call TRBJ1-4; 7 bases line up with TRBD1. The CDR3 loop spans 15 amino acids. CDR1 is SEHNR, CDR2 FQNEAQ, per germline (reference sequence).